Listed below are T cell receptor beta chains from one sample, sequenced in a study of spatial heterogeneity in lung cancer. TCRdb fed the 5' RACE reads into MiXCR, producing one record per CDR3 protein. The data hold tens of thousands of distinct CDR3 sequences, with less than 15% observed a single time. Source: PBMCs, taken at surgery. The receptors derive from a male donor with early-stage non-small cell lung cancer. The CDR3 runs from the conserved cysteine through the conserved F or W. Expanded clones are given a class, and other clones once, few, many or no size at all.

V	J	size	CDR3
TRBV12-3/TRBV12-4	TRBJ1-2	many	CASSPQSGSNYGYTF
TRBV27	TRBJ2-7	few	CASSPQRSGPIVPYEQYF
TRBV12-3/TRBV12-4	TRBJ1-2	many	CASSLSGNYGYTF
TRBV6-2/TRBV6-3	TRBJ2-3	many	CASQDRGTVGTQYF
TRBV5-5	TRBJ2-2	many	CASSLAVLTGELFF
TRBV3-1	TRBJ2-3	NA	CASSLVETDTQYF
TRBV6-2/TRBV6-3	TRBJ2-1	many	CASSYKPSGPNEQFF
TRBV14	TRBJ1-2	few	CASSQDHGRANYGYTF
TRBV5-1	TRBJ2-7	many	CASSFGPLYEQYF
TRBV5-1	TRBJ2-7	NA	CASSLKNEQYF
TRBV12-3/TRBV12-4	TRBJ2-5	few	CASSFQGRGREETQYF
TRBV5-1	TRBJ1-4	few	CASSRDSGNEKLFF
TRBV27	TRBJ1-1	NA	CASSFDRVYTEAFF
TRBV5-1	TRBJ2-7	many	CASSLGQGELEQYF
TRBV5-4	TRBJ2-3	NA	CASSLSTATDTQYF
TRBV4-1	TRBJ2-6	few	CASSQESPGGLTGANVLTF
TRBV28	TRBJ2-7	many	CASSSGRQGKDSYEQYF
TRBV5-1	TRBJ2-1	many	CASSLTGETYNEQFF
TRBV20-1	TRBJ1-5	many	CSAREGGPQHF
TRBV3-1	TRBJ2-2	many	CASSRSRTGELFF
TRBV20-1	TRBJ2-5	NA	CSASALKSLETQYF
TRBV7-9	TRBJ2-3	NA	CASSSTAGGGTDTQYF
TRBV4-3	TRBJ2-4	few	CASSSQTGRAKNIQYF
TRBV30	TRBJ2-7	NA	CAWDGDGGSIHEQYF
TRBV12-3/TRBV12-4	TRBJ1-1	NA	CASSLRDLNTEAFF
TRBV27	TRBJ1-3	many	CASSLTYSSGNTIYF
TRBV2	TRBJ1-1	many	CASTGQQRTEAFF
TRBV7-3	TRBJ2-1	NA	CASSSTGAYNEQFF
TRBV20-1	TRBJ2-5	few	CSATLQGETQYF
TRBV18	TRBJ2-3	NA	CASSLGLVGTDTQYF
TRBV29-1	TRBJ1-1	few	CSAWTVNTEAFF
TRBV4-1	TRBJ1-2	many	CASSRGQGGDGYTF
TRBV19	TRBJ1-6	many	CATSSVPAGSYNSPLHF
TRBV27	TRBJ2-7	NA	CASSFPDSPELYEQYF